The TCR beta chain described here comes from a study of siplizumab effects on memory and regulatory T cells. A remark on this clone: The antigen remains unidentified.

TCRdb's copy holds only in-frame clones and misses some; the assay was immunoSEQ multiplex PCR. The repertoire includes approximately 4,800 clones, 45% to 50% of them detected once, and roughly 3.9% sits in the top ten. It was at 37°C and for more than 5 days that the mixed lymphocyte reaction cells were cocultured. Trimming cost V 3 bases and J 1 base; bases outside gene matches: 6. The CDR3 is 16 amino acids. The germline V gene has CDR1 SGHAT and CDR2 FQNNGV. The clonotype was recovered from a human donor in good health; the cells came from an allogeneic mixed lymphocyte reaction. Some clones in this sample may be carry-over from other donors' samples. Sequencing was done on a sample of CFSE-low (dividing) CD4+ T cells sorted from an allogeneic mixed lymphocyte reaction. This chain connects TRBV11-2 to TRBJ2-5; 9 bases are shared with TRBD2. The CDR3 nucleotides read TGTGCCAGCAGCTTTGTAGCGGGAGTCTTCCAAGAGACCCAGTACTTC. Amino acid sequence: CASSFVAGVFQETQYF.